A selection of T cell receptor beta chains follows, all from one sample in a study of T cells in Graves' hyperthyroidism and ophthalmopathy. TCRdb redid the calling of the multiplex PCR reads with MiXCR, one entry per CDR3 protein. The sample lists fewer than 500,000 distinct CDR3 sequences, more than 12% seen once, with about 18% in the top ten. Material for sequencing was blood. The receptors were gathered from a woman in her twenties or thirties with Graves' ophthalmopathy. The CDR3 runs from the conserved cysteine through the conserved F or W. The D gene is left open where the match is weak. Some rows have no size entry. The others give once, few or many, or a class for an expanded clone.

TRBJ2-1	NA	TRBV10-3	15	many	TGTGCCATCATTAAGACGGAAGAGGCCTACAATGAGCAGTTCTTC	CAIIKTEEAYNEQFF
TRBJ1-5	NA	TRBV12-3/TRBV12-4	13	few	TGTGCCACCTCCGGGAGGGTTGATCAGCCCCAGCATTTT	CATSGRVDQPQHF
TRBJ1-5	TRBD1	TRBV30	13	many	TGTGCCTGGAGCCAGGGGGAAGGTCAGCCCCAGCATTTT	CAWSQGEGQPQHF
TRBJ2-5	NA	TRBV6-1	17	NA	TGTGCCAGCAGGGACTTCCGGGGGGCACTGTACCAAGAGACCCAGTACTTC	CASRDFRGALYQETQYF
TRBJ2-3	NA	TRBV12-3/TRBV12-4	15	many	TGTGCCAGCAGTTTCCTCGGGGGGCTCACAGATACGCAGTATTTT	CASSFLGGLTDTQYF
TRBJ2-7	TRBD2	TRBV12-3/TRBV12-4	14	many	TGTGCCAGCACCGGGACTAGCGGGGCCTACGAGCAGTACTTC	CASTGTSGAYEQYF
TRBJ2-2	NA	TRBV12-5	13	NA	TGTGCTAGTGGTTTGGGCTACCACGGGGAGCTGTTTTTT	CASGLGYHGELFF
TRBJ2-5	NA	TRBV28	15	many	TGTGCCAGCACCCCTACGGGGTTAATACAAGAGACCCAGTACTTC	CASTPTGLIQETQYF
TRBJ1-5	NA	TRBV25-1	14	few	TGTGCCAGCAGTGAAGCTGGATCCGGGCAGCCCCAGCATTTT	CASSEAGSGQPQHF
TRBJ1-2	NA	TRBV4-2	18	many	TGTGCCAGCAGCCAAGACGATGCAAGGGCATCTCCTAACTATGGCTACACCTTC	CASSQDDARASPNYGYTF
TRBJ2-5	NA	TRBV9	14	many	TGTGCCAGCAGCGTAGACCTGAGGGAAGAGACCCAGTACTTC	CASSVDLREETQYF
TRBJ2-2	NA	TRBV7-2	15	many	TGTGCCAGCAGCTTAAAAGAGTACAACACCGGGGAGCTGTTTTTT	CASSLKEYNTGELFF
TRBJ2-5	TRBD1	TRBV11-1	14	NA	TGTGCCAGCAGCTTCCGGGACAGGGAAGAGACCCAGTACTTC	CASSFRDREETQYF
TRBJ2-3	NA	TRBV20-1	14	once	TGCAGTGTTGAACTAGCTGGGGCCGCAGATACGCAGTATTTT	CSVELAGAADTQYF
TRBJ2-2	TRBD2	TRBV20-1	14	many	TGCAGTGCAGCGGGACTAGCGGGCACCGGGGAGCTGTTTTTT	CSAAGLAGTGELFF
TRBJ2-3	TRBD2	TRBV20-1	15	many	TGCAGTGCAATTCTAGCGGGGATTAGCACAGATACGCAGTATTTT	CSAILAGISTDTQYF
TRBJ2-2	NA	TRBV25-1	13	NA	TGTGCCAGCAGTGACAGGGACACCAGGGAGCTGTTTTTT	CASSDRDTRELFF
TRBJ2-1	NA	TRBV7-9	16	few	TGTGCCAGCAGCCCCACGGGACACACACTATACAATGAGCAGTTCTTC	CASSPTGHTLYNEQFF
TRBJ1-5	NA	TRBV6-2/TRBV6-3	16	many	TGTGCCAGCAGTTACGCTTCCCCGGGGGCAGGTCAGCCCCAGCATTTT	CASSYASPGAGQPQHF
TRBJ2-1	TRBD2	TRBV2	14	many	TGTGCCAGCAAGGTAGCGGGGGGAATCAATGAGCAGTTCTTC	CASKVAGGINEQFF
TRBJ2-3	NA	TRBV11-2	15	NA	TGTGCCAGCAGCCCCTTCCCTTCGACGGTGGATACGCAGTATTTT	CASSPFPSTVDTQYF
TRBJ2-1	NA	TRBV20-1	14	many	TGCAGTGCTAGGGATCCCCTAGCCCCCTATGAGCAGTTCTTC	CSARDPLAPYEQFF
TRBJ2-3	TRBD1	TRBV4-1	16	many	TGCGCCAGCAGCCCGTGGACAGGGGGTAGCACAGATACGCAGTATTTT	CASSPWTGGSTDTQYF
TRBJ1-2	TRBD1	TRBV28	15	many	TGTGCCAGCACCCACGAGGGACAGAGGGTATATGGCTACACCTTC	CASTHEGQRVYGYTF
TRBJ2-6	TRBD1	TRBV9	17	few	TGTGCCAGCAGCGAAGACAGGGGTGTCTCTGGGGCCAACGTCCTGACTTTC	CASSEDRGVSGANVLTF
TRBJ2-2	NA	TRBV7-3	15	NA	TGTGCCAGCAGCTCCGGAGCGAGGGGTGCCGGGGAGCTGTTTTTT	CASSSGARGAGELFF
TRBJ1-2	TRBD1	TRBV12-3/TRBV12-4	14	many	TGTGCCAGCAGATCCGGGACAGGCCATATCGGCTACACCTTC	CASRSGTGHIGYTF
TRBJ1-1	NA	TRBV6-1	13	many	TGTGCCAGTTCCATCGGACAGTTTACTGAAGCTTTCTTT	CASSIGQFTEAFF
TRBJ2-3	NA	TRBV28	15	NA	TGTGCCAGCAGTTTCAGGTCCAGGGGCACAGATACGCAGTATTTT	CASSFRSRGTDTQYF
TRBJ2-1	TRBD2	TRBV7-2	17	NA	TGTGCCAGCAGCCTGTTGGGGGATAGCGGGGGGGCTAATGAGCAGTTCTTC	CASSLLGDSGGANEQFF
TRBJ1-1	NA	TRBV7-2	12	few	TGTGCCAGCAGTTTTATTAACACTGAAGCTTTCTTT	CASSFINTEAFF
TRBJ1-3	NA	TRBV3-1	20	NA	TGTGCCAGCAGTACGAATTGGCGGCCCGGACAATTAAATTCTGGAAACACCATATATTTT	CASSTNWRPGQLNSGNTIYF
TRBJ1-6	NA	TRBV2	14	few	TGTGCCAGCAGTCCTCGCAGTATCAATTCACCCCTCCACTTT	CASSPRSINSPLHF
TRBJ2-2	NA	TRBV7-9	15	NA	TGTGCCAGCAGCGGACAACGGGGGCTGGGCGGGGAGCTGTTTTTT	CASSGQRGLGGELFF
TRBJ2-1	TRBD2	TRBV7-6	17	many	TGTGCCAGCAGCTTAGATTTCCTAGCGGGGGGGATAAATGAGCAGTTCTTC	CASSLDFLAGGINEQFF
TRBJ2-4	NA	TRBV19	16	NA	TGTGCCAGTAGGCGGCAGGCGCATATCTCCAAAAACATTCAGTACTTC	CASRRQAHISKNIQYF
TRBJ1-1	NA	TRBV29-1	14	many	TGCAGCGTTGAATCGGCAGGGGTAGTGACTGAAGCTTTCTTT	CSVESAGVVTEAFF
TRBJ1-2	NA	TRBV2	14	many	TGTGCCAGCACCCAGGACAGAGGGGCCTATGGCTACACCTTC	CASTQDRGAYGYTF
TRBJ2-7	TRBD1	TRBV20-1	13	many	TGCAGTGCTAGATCGTGGACAGGGAACGAGCAGTACTTC	CSARSWTGNEQYF
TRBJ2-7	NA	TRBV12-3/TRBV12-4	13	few	TGTGCCAGCAGGACGGTCAGGTCCTACGAGCAGTACTTC	CASRTVRSYEQYF
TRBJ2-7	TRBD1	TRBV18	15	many	TGTGCCAGCTCCCCTGGGGACAGGGGGCTCTACGAGCAGTACTTC	CASSPGDRGLYEQYF
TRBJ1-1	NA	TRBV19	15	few	TGTGCCAGTAGTAGGGCGGTGGGGGTCGGTCGGGAGGCTTTCTTT	CASSRAVGVGREAFF
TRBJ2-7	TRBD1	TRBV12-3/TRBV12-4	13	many	TGTGCCAGCAGTTTACCAGGGGGCCACGAGCAGTACTTC	CASSLPGGHEQYF
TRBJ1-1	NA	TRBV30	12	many	TGTGCCTGGAGTCACGCCCGGCCCCAAGCTTTCTTT	CAWSHARPQAFF
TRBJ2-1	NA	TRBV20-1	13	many	TGCAGTGCTAGACGAGTAGTGTACAATGAGCAGTTCTTC	CSARRVVYNEQFF
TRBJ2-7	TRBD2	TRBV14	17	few	TGTGCCAGCAGCCAAGAATCAGGTTGGCGGGGGGCCTACGAGCAGTACTTC	CASSQESGWRGAYEQYF
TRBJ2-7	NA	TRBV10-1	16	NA	TGCGCCAGCAGTGAGTCTCCCGACAGGTATCCGGACGAGCAGTACTTC	CASSESPDRYPDEQYF
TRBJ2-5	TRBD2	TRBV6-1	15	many	TGTGCCAGCAGTGATCTAGCGGGGGCCGCCGGGACCCAGTACTTC	CASSDLAGAAGTQYF
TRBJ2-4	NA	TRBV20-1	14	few	TGCAGTGCAAGGACGCAGGGGGCCAAAAACATTCAGTACTTC	CSARTQGAKNIQYF
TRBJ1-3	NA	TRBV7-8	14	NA	TGTGCCAGCAGCTACAGGGCCAACGGCCACACCATATATTTT	CASSYRANGHTIYF
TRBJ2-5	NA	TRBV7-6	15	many	TGTGCCAGCAGAGCTGGGAAGGGGTACCAAGAGACCCAGTACTTC	CASRAGKGYQETQYF
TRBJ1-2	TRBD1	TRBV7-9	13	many	TGTGCCAGCAGTTACGACAGGGAGGATGGCTACACCTTC	CASSYDREDGYTF
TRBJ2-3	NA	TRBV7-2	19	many	TGTGCCAGCAGCTTAAGGGGCAGCCGGGGCAGAGACGGTGGAGATACGCAGTATTTT	CASSLRGSRGRDGGDTQYF
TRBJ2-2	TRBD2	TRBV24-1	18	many	TGTGCCACCAGTGATCCGGGCGGGGGAGGCGGCTACACCGGGGAGCTGTTTTTT	CATSDPGGGGGYTGELFF